This T cell receptor beta chain was identified during a study of blood T cell repertoires in COVID-19. The overall study: Whether acute or convalescent, the COVID-19 samples came from the United States, Italy and Spain.

Source study methods: By means of reference gene primer amplification, nucleated cell counts were estimated. TCRdb's copy holds only in-frame clones and misses some; the assay was immunoSEQ multiplex PCR. That table is the source of V, J and clone size, and D and trimming were worked out from the DNA. The repertoire holds about 340,000 clones, with about 88% as singletons. This CDR3 is built from 20 residues. The V gene end was trimmed by 6 bases and the J gene end by 0 bases; junction bases not matched to a gene: 20. Looked up from germline, CDR1 is LNHDA and CDR2 is SQIVND (reference sequence). Sequencing was performed on peripheral blood. The TCR was taken from a woman between 65 and 79 years old with COVID-19, enrolled during active disease. The rearrangement joins TRBV19 to TRBJ1-5; 7 nucleotides align to TRBD1. CDR3 in DNA: TGTGCCAGTAGCCCGCAACGGCCGGGACAGACCCTATATAGCAATCAGCCCCAGCATTTT. It is translated as CASSPQRPGQTLYSNQPQHF.